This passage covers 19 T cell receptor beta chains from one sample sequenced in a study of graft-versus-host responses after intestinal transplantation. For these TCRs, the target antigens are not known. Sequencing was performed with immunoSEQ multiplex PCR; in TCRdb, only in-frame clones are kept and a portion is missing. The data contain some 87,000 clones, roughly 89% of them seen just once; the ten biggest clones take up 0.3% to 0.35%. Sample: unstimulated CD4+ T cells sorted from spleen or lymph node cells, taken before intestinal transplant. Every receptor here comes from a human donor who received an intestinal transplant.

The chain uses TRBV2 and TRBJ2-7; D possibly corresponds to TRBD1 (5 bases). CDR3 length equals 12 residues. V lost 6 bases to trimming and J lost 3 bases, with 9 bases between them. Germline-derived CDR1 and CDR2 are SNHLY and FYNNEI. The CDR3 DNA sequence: TGTGCCAGCAGGGAACAGGACTACGAGCAGTACTTC. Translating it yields CASREQDYEQYF.

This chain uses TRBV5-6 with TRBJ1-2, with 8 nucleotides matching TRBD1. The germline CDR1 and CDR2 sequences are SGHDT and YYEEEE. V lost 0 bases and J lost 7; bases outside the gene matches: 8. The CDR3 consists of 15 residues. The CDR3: CASSLAGGRPGGYTF. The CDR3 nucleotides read TGTGCCAGCAGCTTGGCAGGGGGCCGCCCTGGTGGCTACACCTTC.

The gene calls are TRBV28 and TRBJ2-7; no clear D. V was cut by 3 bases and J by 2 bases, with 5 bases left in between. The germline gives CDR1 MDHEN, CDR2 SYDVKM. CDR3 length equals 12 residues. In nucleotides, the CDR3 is TGTGCCAGCAGTTTGCAGGCCTACGAGCAGTACTTC. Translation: CASSLQAYEQYF.

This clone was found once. CDR3 residues: CASSLFLISGANVLTF. The CDR3, as DNA: TGTGCCAGCAGCTTATTTTTGATTTCTGGGGCCAACGTCCTGACTTTC. V is TRBV7-9 and J is TRBJ2-6; D gene ambiguous. CDR1 and CDR2 from the germline V gene are SEHNR and FQNEAQ (reference sequence). This CDR3 comprises 16 residues. With 2 bases removed from V and 1 base from J, the gap between germline ends came to 9 bases.

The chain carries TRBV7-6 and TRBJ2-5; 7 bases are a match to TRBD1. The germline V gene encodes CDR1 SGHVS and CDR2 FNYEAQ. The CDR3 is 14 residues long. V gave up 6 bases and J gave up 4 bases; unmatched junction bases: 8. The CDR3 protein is CASSYRGSRETQYF. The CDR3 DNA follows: TGTGCCAGCAGTTACAGGGGAAGCAGAGAGACCCAGTACTTC. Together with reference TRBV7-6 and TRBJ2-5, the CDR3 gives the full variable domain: GAGVSQSPRYKVTKRGQDVALRCDPISGHVSLYWYRQALGQGPEFLTYFNYEAQQDKSGLPNDRFSAERPEGSISTLTIQRTEQRDSAMYRCASSYRGSRETQYFGPGTRLLVL.

Written as DNA, the CDR3 is TGTGCCAGCAGTGCCAGCCGGGACAGGGGCCCGCCACAGCATTTT. Its translation is CASSASRDRGPPQHF. V usage is TRBV6-5 and J usage is TRBJ1-5, with TRBD1 matching 10 bases. The CDR3 spans 15 residues. The trim removed 5 bases at V and 13 bases at J, leaving 14 bases unmatched. Germline V gene lookup returns CDR1 MNHEY and CDR2 SVGAGI.

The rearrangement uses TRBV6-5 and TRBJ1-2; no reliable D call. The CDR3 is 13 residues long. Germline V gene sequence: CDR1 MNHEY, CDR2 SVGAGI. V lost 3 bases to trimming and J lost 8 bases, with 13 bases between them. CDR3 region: CASSYGLARGYTF. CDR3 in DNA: TGTGCCAGCAGTTATGGGCTGGCGAGAGGCTACACCTTC.

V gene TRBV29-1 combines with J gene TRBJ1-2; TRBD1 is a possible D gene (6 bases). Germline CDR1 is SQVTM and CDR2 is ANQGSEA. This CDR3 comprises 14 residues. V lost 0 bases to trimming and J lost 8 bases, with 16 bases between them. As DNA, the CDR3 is TGCAGCGTTGAAGACCGACAAACAGGGAAAGGCTACACCTTC. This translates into CSVEDRQTGKGYTF.

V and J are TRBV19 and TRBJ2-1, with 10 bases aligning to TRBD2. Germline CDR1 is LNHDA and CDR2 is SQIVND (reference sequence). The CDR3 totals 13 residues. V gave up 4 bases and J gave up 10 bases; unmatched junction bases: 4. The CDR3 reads CASSRLAGDEQFF. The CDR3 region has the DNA TGTGCCAGTAGTAGGCTAGCGGGGGACGAGCAGTTCTTC.

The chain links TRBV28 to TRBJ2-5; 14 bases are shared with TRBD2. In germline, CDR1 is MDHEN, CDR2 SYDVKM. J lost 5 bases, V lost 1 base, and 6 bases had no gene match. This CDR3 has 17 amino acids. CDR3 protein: CASSLSGTSGRRETQYF. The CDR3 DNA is TGTGCCAGCAGTTTATCAGGGACTAGCGGGAGAAGGGAGACCCAGTACTTC.

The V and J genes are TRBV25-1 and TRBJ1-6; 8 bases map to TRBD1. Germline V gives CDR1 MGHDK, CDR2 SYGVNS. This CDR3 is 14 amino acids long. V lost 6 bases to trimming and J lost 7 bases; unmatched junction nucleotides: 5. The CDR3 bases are TGTGCCAGCAGCCGACAGGGGTGGAATTCACCCCTCCACTTT. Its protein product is CASSRQGWNSPLHF.

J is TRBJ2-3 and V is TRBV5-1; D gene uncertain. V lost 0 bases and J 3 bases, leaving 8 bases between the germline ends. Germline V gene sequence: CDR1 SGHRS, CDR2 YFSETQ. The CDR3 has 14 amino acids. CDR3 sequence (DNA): TGCGCCAGCAGCTTGGCCGATGTAACAGATACGCAGTATTTT. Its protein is CASSLADVTDTQYF.

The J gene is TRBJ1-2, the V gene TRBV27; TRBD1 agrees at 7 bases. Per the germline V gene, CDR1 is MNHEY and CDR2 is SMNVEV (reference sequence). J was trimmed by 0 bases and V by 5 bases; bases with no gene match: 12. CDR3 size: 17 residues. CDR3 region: CASSPHQDRPANYGYTF. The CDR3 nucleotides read TGTGCCAGCAGTCCACACCAGGACAGGCCTGCTAACTATGGCTACACCTTC.

In DNA form, the CDR3 reads TGTGCCTGGAGTCCAGGACTAGCGGGAGGGCCTAGCACAGATACGCAGTATTTT. Translating it yields CAWSPGLAGGPSTDTQYF. The V call is TRBV30, the J call TRBJ2-3; TRBD2 aligns across 15 bases. Germline CDR1 and CDR2: GTSNPN and SVGIG (reference sequence). This CDR3 contains 18 residues. The J segment lost 0 bases and the V segment lost 2 bases, leaving 6 bases of the junction unmatched.

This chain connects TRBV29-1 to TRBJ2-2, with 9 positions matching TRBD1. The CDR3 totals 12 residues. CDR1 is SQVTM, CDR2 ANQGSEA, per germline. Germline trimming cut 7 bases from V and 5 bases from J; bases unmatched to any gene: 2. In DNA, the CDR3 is TGCAGCGCCGGACAGGGGACCGGGGAGCTGTTTTTT. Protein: CSAGQGTGELFF.

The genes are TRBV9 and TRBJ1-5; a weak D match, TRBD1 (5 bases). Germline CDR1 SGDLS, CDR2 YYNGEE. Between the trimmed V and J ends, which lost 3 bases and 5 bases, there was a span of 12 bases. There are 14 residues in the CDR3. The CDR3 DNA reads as TGTGCCAGCAGCGCCCCAGGGAAGGATCAGCCCCAGCATTTT. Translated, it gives CASSAPGKDQPQHF. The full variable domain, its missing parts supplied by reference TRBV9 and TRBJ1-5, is DSGVTQTPKHLITATGQRVTLRCSPRSGDLSVYWYQQSLDQGLQFLIQYYNGEERAKGNILERFSAQQFPDLHSELNLSSLELGDSALYFCASSAPGKDQPQHFGDGTRLSIL.

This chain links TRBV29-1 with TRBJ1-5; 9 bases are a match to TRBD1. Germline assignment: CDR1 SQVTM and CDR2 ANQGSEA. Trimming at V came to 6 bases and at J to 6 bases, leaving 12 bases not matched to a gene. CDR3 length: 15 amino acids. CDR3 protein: CSVASGTGKGQPQHF. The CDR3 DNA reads TGCAGCGTGGCCTCTGGGACAGGGAAGGGTCAGCCCCAGCATTTT.

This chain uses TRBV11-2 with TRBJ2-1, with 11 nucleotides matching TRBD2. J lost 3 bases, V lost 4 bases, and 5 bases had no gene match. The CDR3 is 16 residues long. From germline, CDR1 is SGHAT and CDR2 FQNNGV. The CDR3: CASSSRLAGIYNEQFF. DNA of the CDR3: TGTGCCAGCAGCTCAAGACTAGCGGGAATCTACAATGAGCAGTTCTTC.

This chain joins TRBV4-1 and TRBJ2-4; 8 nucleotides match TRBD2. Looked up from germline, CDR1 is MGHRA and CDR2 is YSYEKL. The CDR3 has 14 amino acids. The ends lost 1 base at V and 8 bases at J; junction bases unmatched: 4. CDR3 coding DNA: TGCGCCAGCAGCCAAGTGCGGGGGGCGTACATTCAGTACTTC. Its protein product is CASSQVRGAYIQYF.